This T cell receptor beta chain was captured in a study of shared clonotypes between healthy human individuals. Findings and caveats of the study: In a few donors, about 5% of naive CD4 clonotypes appeared in common. Naive subsets typically showed greater estimated richness than memory subsets.

The donor population consisted of healthy HIV-negative adults with no recent acute infections or vaccinations. A single count supports this clone. The antigen is not known. V was pared by 0 bases and J by 4 bases, with 12 bases between. The germline V gene has CDR1 KGHSH and CDR2 LQKENI. The CDR3 has 15 amino acids. Clones were read by immunoSEQ multiplex PCR, and TCRdb kept only the in-frame ones, dropping some. The table lists 2.3 million or so clones, more than 85% of them singletons, with about 0.37% in the top ten. Sequenced material: naive CD4+ T cells from PBMCs. Subset of the sample: CD45RA+ positively selected. The chain has TRBV18 and TRBJ1-1; unclear D gene. The sequence came from a man aged 18 to 35 in good health. Some clones in this sample may be carry-over from other donors' samples. CDR3 sequence (DNA): TGTGCCAGCTCACCACCGGCGGGCTCGGGCACTGAAGCTTTCTTT. Its translation: CASSPPAGSGTEAFF. Filled out from reference TRBV18 and TRBJ1-1, the complete variable domain reads NAGVMQNPRHLVRRRGQEARLRCSPMKGHSHVYWYRQLPEEGLKFMVYLQKENIIDESGMPKERFSAEFPKEGPSILRIQQVVRGDSAAYFCASSPPAGSGTEAFFGQGTRLTVV.